The clone carrying this T cell receptor (beta chain) was seen a handful of times. Antigen unknown. Two oligonucleotides, mixed equimolar, formed the beta constant-region primer covering TRBC1 and TRBC2. From the UMI-ligation and nested PCR reads, TCRdb called clonotypes with MiXCR, one entry per CDR3 protein. The sample shows 89,000 or so distinct CDR3 sequences, about 12% of them seen only once. Overnight CMV lysate stimulation of fresh PBMCs defined donor CMV status by CD4+ IFNgamma. V lost 5 bases to trimming and J lost 2 bases; unmatched junction nucleotides: 2. CDR3 length: 14 amino acids. In germline, CDR1 is MDHEN, CDR2 SYDVKM. These data are taken from a study of naive and memory T cell subsets. The study's findings and limits: The power law exponent of TCR abundance differed between naive and memory cells.

The rearrangement uses TRBV28 and TRBJ2-7; 11 bases are a match to TRBD2. Sequences were obtained from central memory CD4+ T cells from blood. This sequence originates from a human donor in good health. Here the CDR3 DNA reads TGTGCCAGCAGTATACTAGCGGGAGCCTACGAGCAGTACTTC. This translates into CASSILAGAYEQYF.